Listed here are 32 T cell receptor beta chains from one sample, sequenced in a study of T cell repertoires in aging, cancer and after chemotherapy. The template was genomic DNA from peripheral blood, not RNA. Rearranged V-D-J TRB sequences were amplified with a mixed TRB-A/B primer pool. TCRdb fed the multiplex PCR reads into MiXCR, producing one record per CDR3 protein. The repertoire has about 9,200 distinct CDR3 sequences, about 37% of them found once; the top ten carry 8% to 10%. What was sequenced was blood. These receptors were taken from a human donor in good health.

This chain joins TRBV12-3 or TRBV12-4 and TRBJ2-7, with 15 bases identical to TRBD2. This CDR3 is built from 17 residues. The J segment lost 9 bases and the V segment lost 5 bases, leaving 14 bases of the junction unmatched. CDR3 sequence reads: CASSKLLGLAGGAGQYF. CDR3 DNA sequence: TGTGCCAGCAGTAAATTATTGGGACTAGCGGGAGGAGCCGGGCAGTACTTC.

The J gene is TRBJ2-7, the V gene TRBV5-1; a weak D match, TRBD1 (5 bases). The germline V gene has CDR1 SGHRS and CDR2 YFSETQ. The CDR3 totals 14 residues. V was shortened by 2 bases and J by 2 bases, with 11 bases between the two germline ends. The CDR3 loop reads CASSFLPGPYEQYF. CDR3 coding DNA: TGCGCCAGCAGCTTCTTGCCAGGGCCCTACGAGCAGTACTTC.

The chain joins TRBV27 to TRBJ1-2; D is ambiguous. Germline CDR1 MNHEY, CDR2 SMNVEV (reference sequence). The CDR3 is made up of 17 amino acids. Trimming left V 2 bases short and J 0 bases short, with 16 bases between. CDR3 nucleotide sequence: TGTGCCAGCAGTTTAGGGTTCGGTCCAGGTACTAACTATGGCTACACCTTC. Translation gives CASSLGFGPGTNYGYTF.

The V gene is TRBV5-6, the J gene TRBJ1-2; the match to TRBD1 covers 12 bases. V was clipped by 5 bases and J by 4 bases; unmatched bases: 6. This CDR3 has 15 amino acids. The germline V gene encodes CDR1 SGHDT and CDR2 YYEEEE. The CDR3 protein is CASRGTGGRGYGYTF. CDR3 DNA: TGTGCCAGCAGAGGGACAGGGGGCCGGGGCTATGGCTACACCTTC.

The V gene is TRBV5-4, the J gene TRBJ2-1, with 10 bases lining up with TRBD1. Germline V lookup: CDR1 SGHNT, CDR2 YYREEE (reference sequence). V dropped 3 bases and J dropped 2; count of bases not matched to a gene: 8. The CDR3 is 17 residues long. For the CDR3, the DNA is TGTGCCAGCAGCTCGAAATCCGGGACAGGGGCCTACAATGAGCAGTTCTTC. This codes for CASSSKSGTGAYNEQFF.

The rearrangement uses TRBV6-4 and TRBJ2-1; D is undetermined. CDR3 length equals 14 residues. V was clipped by 0 bases and J by 10 bases, with 13 bases between them. The V gene's germline CDR1 is MRHNA and CDR2 SNTAGT. CDR3 sequence reads: CASSDSNGEGEQFF. The CDR3 DNA sequence: TGTGCCAGCAGTGACTCGAACGGCGAAGGGGAGCAGTTCTTC.

This clonotype has just a few counts. The J gene is TRBJ2-7, the V gene TRBV15; D unclear. The CDR3 extends over 13 amino acids. Looked up from germline, CDR1 is LNHNV and CDR2 is YYDKDF (reference sequence). The V end lost 0 bases, the J end lost 4 bases, and 7 bases lay between the germline ends. The CDR3 spells CATSRDRSYEQYF. The CDR3, as DNA: TGTGCCACCAGCAGAGATCGTAGTTACGAGCAGTACTTC.

In this sample, this clonotype is medium-sized (0.01 to 0.1%). The V gene is TRBV19, the J gene TRBJ2-2; the D is unclear. The CDR3 is 13 residues long. With 5 bases removed from V and 3 bases from J, the gap between germline ends came to 7 bases. CDR1 LNHDA and CDR2 SQIVND come from the germline V gene (reference sequence). CDR3 DNA sequence: TGTGCCAGTAGTTCGGCGGACACCGGGGAGCTGTTTTTT. Its translation: CASSSADTGELFF.

The chain recombines TRBV5-1 with TRBJ2-6; 9 bases map to TRBD1. The CDR3 has 16 amino acids. The V and J ends lost 3 bases and 2 bases, in that order; junction bases with no gene match: 3. Germline V CDR1 and CDR2: SGHRS, YFSETQ. The CDR3 coding sequence is TGCGCCAGCAGCTGGGGGGACAGGGCTGGGGCCAACGTCCTGACTTTC. This sequence encodes CASSWGDRAGANVLTF.

This clonotype came up a few times. V gene TRBV19 combines with J gene TRBJ2-7; TRBD1 agrees at 7 bases. After removal of 10 bases from V and 0 bases from J, the junction contained 3 bases not matched to a gene. The CDR3 consists of 12 residues. CDR1 and CDR2 from the germline V gene are LNHDA and SQIVND (reference sequence). The CDR3 DNA reads as TGTGCCACCCGGGACAGCTCCTACGAGCAGTACTTC. Its protein product is CATRDSSYEQYF. The full variable domain, its missing parts supplied by reference TRBV19 and TRBJ2-7, is DGGITQSPKYLFRKEGQNVTLSCEQNLNHDAMYWYRQDPGQGLRLIYYSQIVNDFQKGDIAEGYSVSREKKESFPLTVTSAQKNPTAFYLCATRDSSYEQYFGPGTRLTVT.

J is TRBJ1-5 and V is TRBV27; no definite D call. Germline V CDR1 and CDR2: MNHEY, SMNVEV (reference sequence). The CDR3 loop spans 14 amino acids. V was shortened by 5 bases and J by 5 bases, with 13 bases between the two germline ends. The CDR3 DNA follows: TGTGCCAGCAGTAGGGTCTCTAGAGATCAGCCCCAGCATTTT. This translates into CASSRVSRDQPQHF.

The gene calls are TRBV10-3 and TRBJ2-1; D unclear. The CDR3 runs to 14 residues. Trimming cost V 3 bases and J 0 bases, with 6 bases left between them. CDR1 and CDR2 (germline): ENHRY, SYGVKD. Here the CDR3 reads CAISDSSSYNEQFF. In DNA, the CDR3 is TGTGCCATCAGTGATTCTTCCTCCTACAATGAGCAGTTCTTC.

The gene calls are TRBV10-3 and TRBJ2-3; 11 positions agree with TRBD2. The CDR3 contains 19 residues. The germline CDR1 and CDR2 sequences are ENHRY and SYGVKD. Trimming removed 0 bases from V and 6 bases from J; junction bases left unmatched: 14. CDR3 nucleotides: TGTGCCATCAGTGAGTCGTCTAGCGGGAGGAATAGTGTAAGGGATACGCAGTATTTT. This codes for CAISESSSGRNSVRDTQYF.

The chain has TRBV11-2 and TRBJ1-4, with D possibly being TRBD1 (5 bases). The germline V and J ends were trimmed by 0 bases and 5 bases, with 13 bases remaining between them. The CDR3 totals 16 residues. Germline assignment: CDR1 SGHAT and CDR2 FQNNGV. The CDR3 nucleotides read TGTGCCAGCAGCTTAGATTCGGCCAGACAGAATGAAAAACTGTTTTTT. Translated: CASSLDSARQNEKLFF.

About this clonotype itself: This may stem from a read error, because a much larger clone lies one nucleotide away. The chain joins TRBV29-1 to TRBJ2-3; 8 bases line up with TRBD2. Trimming took 3 bases from V and 2 from J; bases not matched to a gene: 7. Germline V lookup: CDR1 SQVTM, CDR2 ANQGSEA. This CDR3 spans 15 amino acids. CDR3 residues: CSVESLAGSTDTQYF. The CDR3 DNA reads TGCAGCGTTGAGAGCCTAGCGGGCTCCACAGATACGCAGTATTTT.

This clonotype is labeled medium-sized. CDR3 in DNA: TGTGCCAGTAGTTCGGGACTAGCGGGACTCACAGATACGCAGTATTTT. Translating it yields CASSSGLAGLTDTQYF. This rearrangement joins TRBV19 to TRBJ2-3; TRBD2 matches 13 bases. V lost 5 bases, J lost 2 bases, and 4 bases stayed unmatched. The germline CDR1 and CDR2 sequences are LNHDA and SQIVND (reference sequence). This CDR3 has 16 residues. Combining the CDR3 with reference TRBV19 and TRBJ2-3 gives the whole variable domain DGGITQSPKYLFRKEGQNVTLSCEQNLNHDAMYWYRQDPGQGLRLIYYSQIVNDFQKGDIAEGYSVSREKKESFPLTVTSAQKNPTAFYLCASSSGLAGLTDTQYFGPGTRLTVL.

This clonotype occurred once. The rearrangement joins TRBV5-1 to TRBJ2-7; D perhaps matches TRBD1 (6 bases). Germline CDR1 SGHRS, CDR2 YFSETQ. This CDR3 has 14 residues. Trimming removed 4 bases from V and 5 bases from J, with 16 bases in between. The CDR3 sequence: CASSPFYRAHEQYF. CDR3 coding DNA: TGCGCCAGCAGCCCCTTTTACAGGGCCCACGAGCAGTACTTC.

J is TRBJ2-3 and V is TRBV19; 7 nucleotides align to TRBD2. The CDR3 loop spans 14 amino acids. Germline assignment: CDR1 LNHDA and CDR2 SQIVND (reference sequence). Trimming removed 5 bases from V and 6 bases from J; junction bases left unmatched: 8. The DNA for the CDR3 is TGTGCCAGTAGTCCCCGGGGAGGGGAGGATACGCAGTATTTT. The encoded protein is CASSPRGGEDTQYF.

In the case of this clonotype: A much larger clone differs by one base, so this may be a read error. The chain combines TRBV19 with TRBJ2-1; TRBD2 matches 9 bases. The CDR3 length is 15 residues. Germline V gene sequence: CDR1 LNHDA, CDR2 SQIVND (reference sequence). CDR3 residues: CASSIVGTSSNKQFF. CDR3 DNA sequence: TGTGCCAGTAGTATAGTCGGGACTAGCTCCAATAAGCAGTTCTTC.

The chain combines TRBV27 with TRBJ1-2; a weak D match, TRBD1 (5 bases). The V gene's germline CDR1 is MNHEY and CDR2 SMNVEV (reference sequence). V was pared by 8 bases and J by 8 bases, with 18 bases between. The CDR3 contains 13 residues. CDR3 amino acids: CASVSIQGPGYTF. As DNA, the CDR3 is TGTGCCAGCGTTAGTATCCAGGGCCCCGGCTACACCTTC.

This clonotype was picked up a small number of times. The V gene is TRBV6-5, the J gene TRBJ1-4, with a tentative D call TRBD1 (6 bases). Trimming took off 2 bases at V and 6 bases at J, with 13 bases between the two ends. The CDR3 consists of 15 residues. Germline assignment: CDR1 MNHEY and CDR2 SVGAGI. This CDR3 reads CASSYRAGVYEKLFF. The CDR3 bases are TGTGCCAGCAGTTACAGGGCAGGGGTTTATGAAAAACTGTTTTTT.

This clonotype is medium-sized in the sample. The chain links TRBV4-3 to TRBJ2-6; D is possibly TRBD1 or TRBD2 (5 bases each). Trimming cost V 1 base and J 6 bases, with 10 bases left between them. Germline CDR1 LGHNA, CDR2 YSLEER. This CDR3 has 15 residues. CDR3 region: CASSQGDGEANVLTF. CDR3 DNA: TGCGCCAGCAGCCAAGGGGACGGAGAGGCCAACGTCCTGACTTTC.

By proportion, this clonotype is medium-sized. The CDR3 sequence is CASSPPAGAYEQYF. CDR3 DNA: TGTGCCAGCAGCCCCCCCGCGGGTGCCTACGAGCAGTACTTC. V usage is TRBV11-1 and J usage is TRBJ2-7; D possibly corresponds to TRBD2 (5 bases). The V gene's germline CDR1 is SGHAT and CDR2 FQDESV (reference sequence). V lost 5 bases and J lost 2, with 13 bases in between. The CDR3 is 14 residues long.

The V call is TRBV6-6, the J call TRBJ1-3; 8 positions agree with TRBD1. Germline trimming cut 3 bases from V and 4 bases from J; bases unmatched to any gene: 8. Germline V gene data show CDR1 as MNHNY and CDR2 as SVGAGI (reference sequence). CDR3 size: 16 residues. DNA for the CDR3: TGTGCCAGCAGTTATCTCTTAGGGACAGGAGGAAACACCATATATTTT. It encodes CASSYLLGTGGNTIYF.

The J gene is TRBJ1-2, the V gene TRBV18, with a possible D match to TRBD1 (6 bases). V shed 8 bases and J shed 5 bases, with 9 bases lying between them. Germline lookup yields CDR1 KGHSH and CDR2 LQKENI. The CDR3 has 11 residues. The chain's CDR3 is CASGQSYGYTF. The CDR3 coding sequence is TGTGCCAGCGGACAGTCTTATGGCTACACCTTC.

This clonotype was seen more than once but under ten times. The chain uses TRBV19 and TRBJ2-1; D is ambiguous. The CDR3 runs 14 residues. V dropped 1 base and J dropped 3 bases, with 7 bases sitting between them. CDR1 and CDR2 from the germline V gene are LNHDA and SQIVND (reference sequence). CDR3 in DNA: TGTGCCAGTAGTATAGGAGGCCTCTACAATGAGCAGTTCTTC. This translates into CASSIGGLYNEQFF.

This clonotype occurred once. CDR3 in DNA: TGTGCCAGCCGCCACGGGCGCAGGAACACCGGGGAGCTGTTTTTT. Its translation: CASRHGRRNTGELFF. The chain is built from TRBV12-3 or TRBV12-4 and TRBJ2-2; D gene unclear. V dropped 8 bases and J dropped 1 base, with 14 bases sitting between them. This CDR3 contains 15 residues.

This clonotype was picked up a small number of times. The rearrangement joins TRBV29-1 to TRBJ2-1; D gene ambiguous. The germline CDR1 and CDR2 sequences are SQVTM and ANQGSEA. The CDR3 sequence is 11 residues long. V lost 2 bases, J lost 15 bases, and 14 bases lay in between. In DNA form, the CDR3 reads TGCAGCGTTGAAAGGTTAAAGGGTACGTTCTTC. Translated: CSVERLKGTFF.

This clonotype has a handful of counts. The V gene is TRBV5-6, the J gene TRBJ2-1; D is uncertain. CDR3 length: 14 amino acids. The V gene's germline CDR1 is SGHDT and CDR2 YYEEEE. With 2 bases removed from V and 5 bases from J, the gap between germline ends came to 11 bases. This chain's CDR3 is CASSLPPRHNEQFF. The CDR3 DNA sequence: TGTGCCAGCAGCTTACCACCCCGCCACAATGAGCAGTTCTTC.

Sample share makes this clonotype medium-sized. This chain links TRBV29-1 with TRBJ1-4, with D possibly matching TRBD1 (6 bases). Looked up from germline, CDR1 is SQVTM and CDR2 is ANQGSEA. V was trimmed by 7 bases and J by 8 bases, leaving 14 bases between them. CDR3 size: 12 residues. The CDR3 spells CSAGGGQEKLFF. For the CDR3, the DNA is TGCAGCGCAGGAGGGGGGCAGGAAAAACTGTTTTTT.

This clonotype occurred a few times. The rearrangement joins TRBV10-3 to TRBJ2-2; D remains ambiguous. CDR3 length: 15 amino acids. CDR1 and CDR2 (germline): ENHRY, SYGVKD. Deletions cut 3 bases from V and 3 bases from J, with 11 bases between. In DNA, the CDR3 is TGTGCCATCAGTGAAGGAGAAGGGTACACCGGGGAGCTGTTTTTT. Its translation: CAISEGEGYTGELFF.

CDR3 bases: TGTGCCAGCAGGGCCCCCGGGACCGGGGAGCTGTTTTTT. Translation gives CASRAPGTGELFF. The V gene is TRBV27, the J gene TRBJ2-2; D gene unclear. This CDR3 is built from 13 residues. V was trimmed by 6 bases and J by 5 bases, leaving 10 bases between them. In germline, CDR1 is MNHEY, CDR2 SMNVEV (reference sequence).